The 5 T cell receptor beta chains below all came from one sample that was sequenced in a study of T cells after yellow fever vaccination. TCRdb used MiXCR to reprocess the 5' RACE reads, holding one entry per CDR3 protein. The sample yields about 140,000 distinct CDR3 sequences, roughly 8.2% seen once. The specimen was CD4+ T cells sorted from PBMCs, collected 5 days after the yellow fever booster vaccination. Every receptor here comes from a man aged 25 to 40 who received the YFV17D yellow fever vaccine.

There are a few counts of this clonotype. The rearrangement joins TRBV30 to TRBJ2-1; 7 nucleotides match TRBD1. From germline, CDR1 is GTSNPN and CDR2 SVGIG (reference sequence). Trimming at V came to 0 bases and at J to 2 bases, leaving 4 bases not matched to a gene. This CDR3 is 15 amino acids long. The DNA for the CDR3 is TGTGCCTGGAGTGTACAGCAGGGGGCCTACAATGAGCAGTTCTTC. Translating gives CAWSVQQGAYNEQFF.

This clonotype has a count of ten or more. This chain joins TRBV29-1 and TRBJ2-3; D tentatively reads TRBD1 or TRBD2 (5 bases each). The CDR3 is 12 residues long. Germline V gives CDR1 SQVTM, CDR2 ANQGSEA. Trimming cost V 7 bases and J 3 bases, with 11 bases left between them. CDR3: CSAGAGTDTQYF. The CDR3 bases are TGCAGCGCCGGGGCAGGGACAGATACGCAGTATTTT.

The table lists this clonotype with many counts. The chain employs TRBV20-1 and TRBJ2-7, with 10 bases that match TRBD2. Per the germline V gene, CDR1 is DFQATT and CDR2 is SNEGSKA (reference sequence). V lost 6 bases, J lost 6 bases, and 8 bases stayed unmatched. The CDR3 has 13 amino acids. DNA for the CDR3: TGCAGTGCCACTTCAGCGGGAGGGCTCGAGCAGTACTTC. It translates to CSATSAGGLEQYF.

This clonotype was detected many times. This sequence joins TRBV20-1 and TRBJ2-3; the match to TRBD1 covers 7 bases. The germline CDR1 and CDR2 sequences are DFQATT and SNEGSKA (reference sequence). J was trimmed by 5 bases and V by 5 bases; bases with no gene match: 10. The CDR3 contains 14 residues. CDR3 region: CSALRPQGVDTQYF. Here the CDR3 DNA reads TGCAGTGCTCTTCGTCCCCAGGGGGTAGATACGCAGTATTTT.

This clonotype has at least ten counts. This chain links TRBV7-9 with TRBJ2-5; 7 positions match TRBD1. This CDR3 contains 16 residues. J gave up 5 bases and V 7 bases, and 16 bases lay outside the gene matches. The V gene's germline CDR1 is SEHNR and CDR2 FQNEAQ (reference sequence). This chain's CDR3 is CASTSPQGIPSETQYF. Written as DNA, the CDR3 is TGTGCCAGCACCAGCCCACAGGGGATCCCATCGGAGACCCAGTACTTC.